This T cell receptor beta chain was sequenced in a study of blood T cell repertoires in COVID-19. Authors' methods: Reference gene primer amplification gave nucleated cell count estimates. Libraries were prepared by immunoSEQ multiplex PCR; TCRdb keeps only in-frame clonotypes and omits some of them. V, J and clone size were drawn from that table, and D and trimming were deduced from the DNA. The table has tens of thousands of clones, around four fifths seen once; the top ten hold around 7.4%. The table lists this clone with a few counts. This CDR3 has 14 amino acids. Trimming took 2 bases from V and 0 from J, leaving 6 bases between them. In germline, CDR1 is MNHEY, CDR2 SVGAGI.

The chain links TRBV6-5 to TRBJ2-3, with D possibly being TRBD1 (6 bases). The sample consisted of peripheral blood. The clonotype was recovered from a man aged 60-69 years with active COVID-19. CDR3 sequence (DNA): TGTGCCAGCAGTTACGGACAGAGCACAGATACGCAGTATTTT. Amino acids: CASSYGQSTDTQYF.